This entry lists 32 T cell receptor beta chains sequenced from one sample in a study of CD8 T cells in ankylosing spondylitis. Via MiXCR, TCRdb re-called the 5' RACE reads, giving one row per CDR3 protein. Of approximately 40,000 distinct CDR3 sequences in the sample, around 6% are singletons; the top ten hold approximately 12%. The material sequenced was blood, either unsorted or a sorted T cell fraction (not recorded which). The receptors derive from a male donor with ankylosing spondylitis or in good health (not recorded which).

This clonotype was detected many times. The chain recombines TRBV15 with TRBJ1-1; TRBD1 aligns across 7 bases. This CDR3 region has 16 residues. V lost 2 bases and J lost 11; bases outside the gene matches: 17. Germline CDR1 reads LNHNV; CDR2 reads YYDKDF (reference sequence). This CDR3 reads CATSRPPLPRGLTAFF. The CDR3 nucleotides read TGTGCCACCAGCAGACCCCCTCTACCAAGGGGGCTGACGGCTTTCTTT.

This clonotype was found many times. The CDR3 bases are TGTGCCATCAGTGACGGGGCTAGCGGGGATACGCAGTATTTT. Protein: CAISDGASGDTQYF. The rearrangement links TRBV10-3 to TRBJ2-3, with 8 nucleotides matching TRBD2. Germline CDR1 reads ENHRY; CDR2 reads SYGVKD. V lost 3 bases, J lost 6 bases, and 5 bases stayed unmatched. The CDR3 spans 14 residues.

This clonotype was counted at least ten times. The chain links TRBV3-1 to TRBJ2-1; 10 positions agree with TRBD2. Losses at the gene ends were 4 bases for V and 7 bases for J; bases not matched to a gene: 7. The germline V gene has CDR1 LGHDT and CDR2 YNNKEL (reference sequence). The CDR3 is 15 residues long. CDR3 loop: CASSLQLAGPNEQFF. The CDR3 nucleotides are TGTGCCAGCAGCCTTCAACTAGCGGGGCCAAATGAGCAGTTCTTC.

This clonotype was detected ten times or more. This chain uses TRBV7-9 with TRBJ1-1; no firm D call. Germline V CDR1 and CDR2: SEHNR, FQNEAQ (reference sequence). Trimming took 3 bases from V and 6 from J, leaving 8 bases between them. This CDR3 is built from 12 residues. The CDR3 sequence: CASSFDGAEAFF. The CDR3 bases are TGTGCCAGCAGCTTTGACGGGGCTGAAGCTTTCTTT.

In this sample, this clonotype turned up many times. CDR3 coding DNA: TGTGCCAGCAGTCCCTTACAGAGCTCTGGAAACACCATATATTTT. Translation: CASSPLQSSGNTIYF. The genes are TRBV6-1 and TRBJ1-3; D is unresolved. The germline CDR1 and CDR2 sequences are MNHNS and SASEGT. CDR3 length: 15 residues. V dropped 5 bases and J dropped 0 bases, with 11 bases sitting between them.

At least ten counts were recorded for this clonotype. The chain is built from TRBV7-3 and TRBJ2-5; tentative D call: TRBD2 (6 bases). Deletions cut 11 bases from V and 1 base from J, with 14 bases between. CDR1 is SGHTA and CDR2 is FQGTGA in the germline V gene. CDR3 length: 13 residues. CDR3 loop: CASSSGLQETQYF. The CDR3 nucleotides read TGTGCCTCTTCCTCGGGACTCCAAGAGACCCAGTACTTC.

This clonotype was seen at least ten times. V usage is TRBV6-2 or TRBV6-3 and J usage is TRBJ2-5; no clear D. V was shortened by 0 bases and J by 5 bases, with 13 bases between the two germline ends. The CDR3 has 15 residues. Germline assignment: CDR1 MNHEY and CDR2 SVGEGT. CDR3 region: CASSYSQRPGETQYF. CDR3 bases: TGTGCCAGCAGTTACTCGCAGAGGCCCGGGGAGACCCAGTACTTC.

This clonotype came up many times. J is TRBJ2-1 and V is TRBV27; TRBD1 aligns across 9 bases. The CDR3 is 13 amino acids. Germline loops: CDR1 MNHEY, CDR2 SMNVEV (reference sequence). The J segment lost 7 bases and the V segment lost 4 bases, leaving 2 bases of the junction unmatched. The CDR3 region is CASSWDRENEQFF. The CDR3 bases are TGTGCCAGCAGTTGGGACAGGGAAAATGAGCAGTTCTTC.

This clonotype was seen many times. The chain recombines TRBV7-2 with TRBJ1-3; perhaps TRBD1 as D (6 bases). The V and J ends lost 5 bases and 0 bases respectively, with 14 bases between them. Germline V CDR1 and CDR2: SGHTA, FQGNSA. The CDR3 has 16 amino acids. The CDR3 DNA reads TGTGCCAGCAGCCCAGGACAGCTACTCTCTGGAAACACCATATATTTT. Translating it yields CASSPGQLLSGNTIYF.

This clonotype has ten or more counts. The J gene is TRBJ2-3, the V gene TRBV7-3, with D possibly matching TRBD1 (7 bases). Germline CDR1 and CDR2: SGHTA and FQGTGA. V lost 2 bases, J lost 3 bases, and 12 bases lay in between. The CDR3 has 15 residues. The CDR3 loop is CASSLLTGRTDTQYF. CDR3 nucleotides: TGTGCCAGCAGCTTATTGACAGGGAGGACAGATACGCAGTATTTT.

This clonotype was observed many times. The chain employs TRBV6-5 and TRBJ1-5; D gene unclear. Germline V gene lookup returns CDR1 MNHEY and CDR2 SVGAGI. V lost 4 bases to trimming and J lost 0 bases, with 7 bases between them. This CDR3 comprises 14 residues. The CDR3, as DNA: TGTGCCAGCAGTTCAAGATATAGCAATCAGCCCCAGCATTTT. Its translation: CASSSRYSNQPQHF.

The CDR3 DNA reads TGCAGTGCCACTGAGGGTGGGGGCGAAGCTTTCTTT. It is translated as CSATEGGGEAFF. The chain has TRBV20-1 and TRBJ1-1; the D gene is possibly TRBD1 (6 bases). The CDR3 sequence is 12 residues long. Trimming stripped 6 bases from V and 8 bases from J, with 16 bases between. Germline CDR1 and CDR2: DFQATT and SNEGSKA (reference sequence).

At least ten counts were recorded for this clonotype. The chain is built from TRBV6-2 or TRBV6-3 and TRBJ1-5, with 7 bases identical to TRBD1. Germline assignment: CDR1 MNHEY and CDR2 SVGEGT. The CDR3 runs to 13 residues. In DNA, the CDR3 is TGTGGCATCCGCGGGACAGTCAATCAGCCCCAGCATTTT. Its protein is CGIRGTVNQPQHF.

The table lists this clonotype with many counts. The gene calls are TRBV4-3 and TRBJ2-5; D remains ambiguous. V lost 5 bases and J lost 4, with 11 bases in between. Germline CDR1 reads LGHNA; CDR2 reads YSLEER. This CDR3 contains 13 residues. The CDR3 coding sequence is TGCGCCAGCAGCTCCATCGAAGGAGAGACCCAGTACTTC. The encoded protein is CASSSIEGETQYF.

This clonotype was found many times. V is TRBV5-1 and J is TRBJ2-1, with 9 bases matching TRBD1. V gave up 9 bases and J gave up 0 bases; unmatched junction bases: 4. CDR3 length: 14 amino acids. The germline CDR1 and CDR2 sequences are SGHRS and YFSETQ. This chain's CDR3 is CATKGQGSYNEQFF. CDR3 sequence (DNA): TGCGCCACCAAGGGACAGGGCTCCTACAATGAGCAGTTCTTC.

This clonotype was observed at least ten times. V usage is TRBV28 and J usage is TRBJ2-1, with 8 bases lining up with TRBD2. Germline V gives CDR1 MDHEN, CDR2 SYDVKM. V trimming: 4 bases; J trimming: 1 base; junction bases outside the gene matches: 6. The CDR3 is made up of 16 amino acids. In DNA form, the CDR3 reads TGTGCCAGCAGTTCCCCAGTAGCGGGATCCTACAATGAGCAGTTCTTC. Protein: CASSSPVAGSYNEQFF.

This clonotype was detected ten times or more. The gene calls are TRBV25-1 and TRBJ1-5, with 8 positions matching TRBD1. With V trimmed by 6 bases and J by 7 bases, 8 bases remained unmatched. Germline assignment: CDR1 MGHDK and CDR2 SYGVNS. The CDR3 is made up of 14 amino acids. The CDR3 region has the DNA TGTGCCAGCAGCCCCACAGGGGGGGAACAGCCCCAGCATTTT. Translating it yields CASSPTGGEQPQHF.

This clonotype was observed many times. The chain joins TRBV9 to TRBJ1-1; TRBD1 matches 7 bases. V shed 4 bases, J shed 5 bases, and the junction held 17 bases outside the gene matches. The CDR3 sequence is 17 residues long. Per germline, CDR1 SGDLS and CDR2 YYNGEE. Here the CDR3 reads CASSSRRQGSSRTEAFF. CDR3 DNA sequence: TGTGCCAGCAGCTCCCGGCGACAGGGATCCTCCAGGACTGAAGCTTTCTTT.

This clonotype has ten or more counts. The V call is TRBV18, the J call TRBJ1-3, with no clear D. The CDR3 has 13 amino acids. Germline V CDR1 and CDR2: KGHSH, LQKENI. V was pared by 1 base and J by 7 bases, with 8 bases between. This CDR3 is CASSPQVLNTIYF. The CDR3 bases are TGTGCCAGCTCACCACAGGTCCTCAACACCATATATTTT.

This clonotype was picked up many times. CDR3 sequence: CASSFPRGGNQPQHF. The CDR3 DNA reads as TGTGCCAGCAGTTTCCCGAGGGGGGGCAATCAGCCCCAGCATTTT. The V and J genes are TRBV28 and TRBJ1-5; TRBD1 might be the D (6 bases). This CDR3 region has 15 residues. Germline V gene data show CDR1 as MDHEN and CDR2 as SYDVKM. Deletions cut 3 bases from V and 2 bases from J, with 11 bases between.

This clonotype was counted at least ten times. The chain employs TRBV24-1 and TRBJ1-2, with D unresolved. This CDR3 contains 12 residues. Trimming removed 1 base from V and 6 bases from J, with 5 bases in between. CDR1 and CDR2 (germline): KGHDR, SFDVKD. In DNA form, the CDR3 reads TGTGCCACCAGTGATTTTAGAGATGGCTACACCTTC. As protein: CATSDFRDGYTF.

This clonotype was recorded at least ten times. V is TRBV5-1 and J is TRBJ2-1; TRBD1 matches at 10 bases. Germline values: CDR1 SGHRS, CDR2 YFSETQ. V gave up 4 bases and J gave up 7 bases; unmatched junction bases: 8. The length of the CDR3 is 15 residues. The CDR3, as DNA: TGCGCCAGCAGCGACCCGGGACAGGGGTCGAATGAGCAGTTCTTC. It codes for CASSDPGQGSNEQFF.

There are many counts of this clonotype. The V and J genes are TRBV14 and TRBJ2-6, with no clear D. CDR3 length: 14 amino acids. Per germline, CDR1 SGHDN and CDR2 FVKESK. With 4 bases removed from V and 0 bases from J, the gap between germline ends came to 4 bases. Written as DNA, the CDR3 is TGTGCCAGCAGCCCGAGCTCTGGGGCCAACGTCCTGACTTTC. Amino acid sequence: CASSPSSGANVLTF.

This clonotype was recorded many times. The chain uses TRBV25-1 and TRBJ2-7; TRBD2 matches 7 bases. Germline CDR1 is MGHDK and CDR2 is SYGVNS. With V trimmed by 1 base and J by 3 bases, 3 bases remained unmatched. The CDR3 sequence is 14 residues long. The CDR3: CASSEWSSGYEQYF. The CDR3, as DNA: TGTGCCAGCAGTGAATGGTCTAGCGGCTACGAGCAGTACTTC.

The table lists this clonotype with many counts. The chain couples TRBV7-9 to TRBJ2-5; tentative D call: TRBD2 (5 bases). In germline, CDR1 is SEHNR, CDR2 FQNEAQ (reference sequence). The CDR3 sequence is 14 residues long. Trimming stripped 5 bases from V and 2 bases from J, with 12 bases between. CDR3 DNA: TGTGCCAGCAGCATGAGGGAACAGCAAGAGACCCAGTACTTC. This gives the protein CASSMREQQETQYF.

The rearrangement links TRBV5-4 to TRBJ2-1, with D possibly being TRBD1 (6 bases). The CDR3 consists of 13 residues. Germline lookup yields CDR1 SGHNT and CDR2 YYREEE (reference sequence). V gave up 4 bases and J gave up 6 bases, with 11 bases separating them. CDR3 protein: CASSGGHLNEQFF. CDR3 nucleotide sequence: TGTGCCAGCAGCGGGGGACACCTCAATGAGCAGTTCTTC.

This clonotype was picked up many times. This chain joins TRBV10-3 and TRBJ1-1; 8 bases are shared with TRBD1. The CDR3 runs 13 residues. The germline V gene encodes CDR1 ENHRY and CDR2 SYGVKD. Germline trimming cut 10 bases from V and 4 bases from J; bases unmatched to any gene: 8. As DNA, the CDR3 is TGTGCCAGTTCCGACAGGGGTGGCACTGAAGCTTTCTTT. Residues: CASSDRGGTEAFF.

This clonotype appeared many times. The rearrangement links TRBV6-4 to TRBJ1-2; TRBD1 matches at 8 bases. The CDR3 has 14 residues. The junction had 9 bases not matched to a gene; V was cut back by 5 bases and J by 7 bases. Germline V gene lookup returns CDR1 MRHNA and CDR2 SNTAGT. The CDR3 DNA is TGTGCCAGCAGTCTCTCCGAAGGACAGGGTGGCTACACCTTC. Protein product: CASSLSEGQGGYTF.

This clonotype showed up many times. V usage is TRBV7-8 and J usage is TRBJ1-5, with D perhaps TRBD1 (5 bases). With 3 bases removed from V and 10 bases from J, the gap between germline ends came to 16 bases. Germline CDR1 SGHVS, CDR2 FQNEAQ. The CDR3 spans 14 residues. This chain's CDR3 is CASSFQGVGHPQHF. The DNA for the CDR3 is TGTGCCAGCAGCTTCCAAGGGGTGGGTCACCCCCAGCATTTT.

By its share, this clonotype is medium-sized. The J gene is TRBJ2-7, the V gene TRBV10-3; tentatively, D is TRBD1 (7 bases). Trimming took off 10 bases at V and 3 bases at J, with 16 bases between the two ends. This CDR3 is 13 amino acids long. Germline CDR1 ENHRY, CDR2 SYGVKD. The CDR3: CATAQGEDYEQYF. Here the CDR3 DNA reads TGTGCCACTGCGCAGGGGGAGGACTACGAGCAGTACTTC.

This clonotype appeared many times. The V gene is TRBV7-3, the J gene TRBJ2-1; TRBD2 agrees at 8 bases. CDR1 is SGHTA and CDR2 is FQGTGA in the germline V gene. The CDR3 loop spans 15 amino acids. Trimming removed 3 bases from V and 5 bases from J; junction bases left unmatched: 6. The CDR3 nucleotides read TGTGCCAGCAGCTTTTCGGCTAGCGGGCACAATGAGCAGTTCTTC. It is translated as CASSFSASGHNEQFF.

This clonotype has a count of ten or more. The chain combines TRBV24-1 with TRBJ1-5; maybe TRBD1 (5 bases). V was cut by 9 bases and J by 5 bases, with 10 bases left in between. Germline V gives CDR1 KGHDR, CDR2 SFDVKD. CDR3 length: 12 amino acids. The CDR3 DNA sequence: TGTGCCACCGGACGAGGGGATCAGCCCCAGCATTTT. Encoded protein: CATGRGDQPQHF.